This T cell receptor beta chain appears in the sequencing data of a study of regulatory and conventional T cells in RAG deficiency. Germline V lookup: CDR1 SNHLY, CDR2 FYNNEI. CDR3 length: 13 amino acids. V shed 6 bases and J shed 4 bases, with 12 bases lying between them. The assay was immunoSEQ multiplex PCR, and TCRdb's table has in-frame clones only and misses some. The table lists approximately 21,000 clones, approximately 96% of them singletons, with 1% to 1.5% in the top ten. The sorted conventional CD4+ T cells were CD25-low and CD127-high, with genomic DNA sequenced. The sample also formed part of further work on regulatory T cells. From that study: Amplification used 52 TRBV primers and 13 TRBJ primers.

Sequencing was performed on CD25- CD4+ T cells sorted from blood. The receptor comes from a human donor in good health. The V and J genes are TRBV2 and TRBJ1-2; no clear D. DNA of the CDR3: TGTGCCAGCAGCCCTGTTACGAGCTATGGCTACACCTTC. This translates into CASSPVTSYGYTF.